This entry lists 4 T cell receptor beta chains sequenced from one sample in a study of T cell repertoires in aging, cancer and after chemotherapy. TRB rearrangements spanning V, D and J were amplified using mixed TRB-A/B primers. MiXCR, applied by TCRdb to the multiplex PCR reads, yields one record per CDR3 protein. The sample holds approximately 4,300 distinct CDR3 sequences, around 38% seen once. The template was genomic DNA from peripheral blood, not RNA. Sequences were obtained from blood. These receptors originate from a human donor with a solid tumor.

The rearrangement links TRBV7-9 to TRBJ2-5; no clear D gene. Germline values: CDR1 SEHNR, CDR2 FQNEAQ (reference sequence). The CDR3 runs 14 residues. V lost 5 bases and J lost 0, with 10 bases in between. CDR3 region: CASSPTPYQETQYF. CDR3 nucleotide sequence: TGTGCCAGCAGCCCTACACCGTACCAAGAGACCCAGTACTTC. The complete variable domain, with remaining parts taken from reference TRBV7-9 and TRBJ2-5, reads DTGVSQNPRHKITKRGQNVTFRCDPISEHNRLYWYRQTLGQGPEFLTYFQNEAQLEKSRLLSDRFSAERPKGSFSTLEIQRTEQGDSAMYLCASSPTPYQETQYFGPGTRLLVL.

The sample holds a few counts of this clonotype. This chain joins TRBV10-3 and TRBJ2-1; 12 bases align to TRBD1. This CDR3 has 14 residues. The J segment lost 5 bases and the V segment lost 8 bases, leaving 4 bases of the junction unmatched. Germline V CDR1 and CDR2: ENHRY, SYGVKD. The CDR3 here is CAIGTGGANNEQFF. DNA for the CDR3: TGTGCCATCGGGACAGGGGGCGCCAACAATGAGCAGTTCTTC.

This rearrangement joins TRBV6-5 to TRBJ2-7; D unclear. Looked up from germline, CDR1 is MNHEY and CDR2 is SVGAGI. The CDR3 length is 12 residues. V was pared by 5 bases and J by 3 bases, with 8 bases between. The CDR3 region has the DNA TGTGCCAGCAGTGCCACAGTCTACGAGCAGTACTTC. Protein product: CASSATVYEQYF.

The chain combines TRBV18 with TRBJ1-5; 12 nucleotides line up with TRBD1. Germline assignment: CDR1 KGHSH and CDR2 LQKENI. The CDR3 length is 15 residues. With V trimmed by 6 bases and J by 7 bases, 7 bases remained unmatched. The CDR3: CASSQGTGGRQPQHF. For the CDR3, the DNA is TGTGCCAGCTCCCAAGGGACAGGGGGCAGGCAGCCCCAGCATTTT. Based on the CDR3 plus reference TRBV18 and TRBJ1-5, the full variable domain is NAGVMQNPRHLVRRRGQEARLRCSPMKGHSHVYWYRQLPEEGLKFMVYLQKENIIDESGMPKERFSAEFPKEGPSILRIQQVVRGDSAAYFCASSQGTGGRQPQHFGDGTRLSIL.